These 29 T cell receptor beta chains were sequenced from one sample in a study of cytomegalovirus exposure and HLA in healthy donors. PCR amplification relied on 60 Vbeta primers (plus 13 Jbeta primers). Measured with immunoSEQ multiplex PCR; TCRdb has only the in-frame clones, and not every one. The sample has approximately 140,000 clones, about four fifths seen once. Sequenced sample: PBMCs. The receptors originated from a woman aged 40 to 55 in good health and CMV-seronegative.

This chain links TRBV5-1 with TRBJ2-5; 11 bases are shared with TRBD2. Germline CDR1 is SGHRS and CDR2 is YFSETQ. The CDR3 length is 15 residues. Trimming cost V 4 bases and J 4 bases; bases outside gene matches: 6. CDR3 loop: CASSRGLAEIETQYF. Written as DNA, the CDR3 is TGCGCCAGCAGCCGGGGACTAGCGGAGATAGAGACCCAGTACTTC.

The chain recombines TRBV27 with TRBJ2-1, with a tentative D call TRBD2 (6 bases). The CDR3 is 16 amino acids. The ends were cut back, 2 bases at V and 1 base at J, with 12 bases in the middle. CDR1 is MNHEY and CDR2 is SMNVEV in the germline V gene (reference sequence). CDR3 sequence (DNA): TGTGCCAGCAGTTTAGGAGGGAGGAGGTCCTACAATGAGCAGTTCTTC. Translated, it gives CASSLGGRRSYNEQFF.

The CDR3 DNA reads as TGTGCCGGCAAAAGGAGCGGGGACAATGAGCAGTTCTTC. Amino acids: CAGKRSGDNEQFF. The chain employs TRBV30 and TRBJ2-1, with 7 bases matching TRBD2. CDR3 length: 13 amino acids. V trimming: 8 bases; J trimming: 5 bases; junction bases outside the gene matches: 9. From germline, CDR1 is GTSNPN and CDR2 SVGIG (reference sequence). Supplemented by reference TRBV30 and TRBJ2-1, the full variable domain reads SQTIHQWPATLVQPVGSPLSLECTVEGTSNPNLYWYRQAAGRGLQLLFYSVGIGQISSEVPQNLSASRPQDRQFILSSKKLLLSDSGFYLCAGKRSGDNEQFFGPGTRLTVL.

The V call is TRBV11-2, the J call TRBJ2-7, with TRBD1 matching over 9 bases. Germline V gene data show CDR1 as SGHAT and CDR2 as FQNNGV. This CDR3 region has 14 residues. V lost 5 bases, J lost 4 bases, and 6 bases stayed unmatched. CDR3 DNA: TGTGCCAGCAGCATCCCGGGACAGGGATACGAGCAGTACTTC. Translating gives CASSIPGQGYEQYF.

The V and J genes are TRBV4-3 and TRBJ2-3; TRBD2 aligns across 12 bases. From germline, CDR1 is LGHNA and CDR2 YSLEER. V dropped 3 bases and J dropped 2; count of bases not matched to a gene: 9. The CDR3 is 18 residues long. CDR3 protein: CASSHPSSGRGYTDTQYF. DNA of the CDR3: TGCGCCAGCAGCCATCCCTCTAGCGGGAGGGGTTACACAGATACGCAGTATTTT.

The chain couples TRBV15 to TRBJ1-6; D perhaps matches TRBD1 (6 bases). This CDR3 contains 14 residues. CDR1 and CDR2 (germline): LNHNV, YYDKDF (reference sequence). Trimming cost V 4 bases and J 6 bases, with 10 bases left between them. In DNA, the CDR3 is TGTGCCACCAGCACAAGGGGGGGTAATTCACCCCTCCACTTT. This translates into CATSTRGGNSPLHF.

The V gene is TRBV9, the J gene TRBJ1-3; D might be TRBD1 (6 bases). CDR3 size: 15 residues. Germline loops: CDR1 SGDLS, CDR2 YYNGEE. V was shortened by 4 bases and J by 2 bases, with 13 bases between the two germline ends. CDR3 region: CASSPRPGAGNTIYF. CDR3 nucleotides: TGTGCCAGCAGCCCCCGCCCAGGGGCTGGAAACACCATATATTTT.

The V call is TRBV7-2, the J call TRBJ1-2; D not resolved. CDR1 SGHTA and CDR2 FQGNSA come from the germline V gene. Trimming took off 1 base at V and 3 bases at J, with 6 bases between the two ends. The CDR3 has 13 residues. The CDR3 DNA reads as TGTGCCAGCAGCTTAGGCGAGGACTATGGCTACACCTTC. This translates into CASSLGEDYGYTF.

V usage is TRBV29-1 and J usage is TRBJ1-1; 11 positions match TRBD1. The V gene end was trimmed by 4 bases and the J gene end by 4 bases; junction bases not matched to a gene: 11. This CDR3 has 16 residues. The germline CDR1 and CDR2 sequences are SQVTM and ANQGSEA. This CDR3 reads CSVVAGQGVLGTEAFF. In DNA, the CDR3 is TGCAGCGTTGTGGCGGGACAGGGGGTTCTAGGCACTGAAGCTTTCTTT.

The chain is built from TRBV4-1 and TRBJ2-7; D unclear. Trimming took off 0 bases at V and 0 bases at J, with 12 bases between the two ends. The CDR3 is made up of 16 amino acids. Germline CDR1 is MGHRA and CDR2 is YSYEKL. The CDR3 DNA reads TGCGCCAGCAGCCAAGAGGGCCAGCTCAGCTCCTACGAGCAGTACTTC. It translates to CASSQEGQLSSYEQYF.

This chain links TRBV27 with TRBJ2-7; D might be TRBD2 (5 bases). The CDR3 is 14 residues long. V shed 2 bases and J shed 2 bases, with 10 bases lying between them. CDR1 and CDR2 from the germline V gene are MNHEY and SMNVEV (reference sequence). CDR3 region: CASSLGLGTYEQYF. The CDR3 bases are TGTGCCAGCAGTTTAGGACTGGGGACCTACGAGCAGTACTTC.

V is TRBV28 and J is TRBJ1-1, with D hard to call. Germline CDR1 reads MDHEN; CDR2 reads SYDVKM. The CDR3 runs to 14 residues. V shed 4 bases and J shed 1 base, with 10 bases lying between them. CDR3 amino acids: CASSSGQPNTEAFF. The CDR3 DNA follows: TGTGCCAGCAGTTCTGGGCAGCCGAACACTGAAGCTTTCTTT.

The chain links TRBV9 to TRBJ2-7; maybe TRBD2 (5 bases). Trimming stripped 3 bases from V and 7 bases from J, with 14 bases between. CDR3 length: 13 residues. Germline CDR1 is SGDLS and CDR2 is YYNGEE. CDR3 loop: CASSASGVREQYF. CDR3 DNA: TGTGCCAGCAGCGCCTCCGGGGTCCGGGAGCAGTACTTC. The whole variable domain, filled in from reference TRBV9 and TRBJ2-7, reads DSGVTQTPKHLITATGQRVTLRCSPRSGDLSVYWYQQSLDQGLQFLIQYYNGEERAKGNILERFSAQQFPDLHSELNLSSLELGDSALYFCASSASGVREQYFGPGTRLTVT.

J is TRBJ2-3 and V is TRBV27; 9 bases match TRBD2. V shed 2 bases and J 0 bases; nucleotides not matched to a gene: 0. This CDR3 is built from 15 residues. Germline V gene data show CDR1 as MNHEY and CDR2 as SMNVEV (reference sequence). The CDR3 spells CASSLLAGSTDTQYF. The CDR3 DNA follows: TGTGCCAGCAGTTTACTAGCGGGGAGCACAGATACGCAGTATTTT.

The chain joins TRBV19 to TRBJ2-2, with D uncertain. V dropped 3 bases and J dropped 1 base, with 9 bases sitting between them. CDR3 length: 15 residues. Germline V CDR1 and CDR2: LNHDA, SQIVND (reference sequence). The CDR3 spells CASSILSMNTGELFF. For the CDR3, the DNA is TGTGCCAGTAGTATTCTGAGCATGAACACCGGGGAGCTGTTTTTT.

The count of this clone is one. This sequence joins TRBV2 and TRBJ1-2; maybe TRBD1 (5 bases). The CDR3 covers 16 residues. CDR1 and CDR2 (germline): SNHLY, FYNNEI. V lost 3 bases to trimming and J lost 0 bases, with 14 bases between them. CDR3 sequence (DNA): TGTGCCAGCAGTGAGGCCGTCGGGGGTGCTAACTATGGCTACACCTTC. This gives the protein CASSEAVGGANYGYTF.

V and J are TRBV7-2 and TRBJ1-3; tentatively, D is TRBD1 (6 bases). Germline-derived CDR1 and CDR2 are SGHTA and FQGNSA. The CDR3 loop spans 16 amino acids. Between the trimmed V and J ends, which lost 3 bases and 0 bases, there was a span of 12 bases. In DNA form, the CDR3 reads TGTGCCAGCAGCTTTTACCAGGGGTCCTCTGGAAACACCATATATTTT. Translated, it gives CASSFYQGSSGNTIYF.

V and J are TRBV6-1 and TRBJ2-7; 11 bases map to TRBD1. The germline V gene encodes CDR1 MNHNS and CDR2 SASEGT. V was pared by 1 base and J by 5 bases, with 10 bases of the junction left unmatched. This CDR3 is built from 17 residues. The CDR3 nucleotides read TGTGCCAGCAGTGAAGTCGGTTGGGGGACAGGGGGAAACGAGCAGTACTTC. As protein: CASSEVGWGTGGNEQYF.

This clone was seen only a few times. The chain links TRBV10-3 to TRBJ1-1, with a possible D match to TRBD1 (6 bases). The length of the CDR3 is 13 residues. Germline V gives CDR1 ENHRY, CDR2 SYGVKD. With 4 bases removed from V and 6 bases from J, the gap between germline ends came to 12 bases. CDR3 bases: TGTGCCATCAGTGTCCAACAGGGCGCTGAAGCTTTCTTT. As protein: CAISVQQGAEAFF.

The chain carries TRBV4-3 and TRBJ2-3; maybe TRBD1 (5 bases). The CDR3 contains 18 residues. Trimming took 0 bases from V and 4 from J, leaving 20 bases between them. Germline CDR1 and CDR2: LGHNA and YSLEER. The CDR3 coding sequence is TGCGCCAGCAGCCAAGACGTGGCAGGGCGATCCATCCCAGATACGCAGTATTTT. Its protein product is CASSQDVAGRSIPDTQYF.

This clone was seen a handful of times. This chain links TRBV2 with TRBJ1-2; D is possibly TRBD1 (5 bases). Germline V gene lookup returns CDR1 SNHLY and CDR2 FYNNEI. V was pared by 7 bases and J by 4 bases, with 13 bases between. The CDR3 has 13 residues. In nucleotides, the CDR3 is TGTGCCAGCACTGGGCAGGGAAGCTATGGCTACACCTTC. This translates into CASTGQGSYGYTF.

This clone was recorded only once. The chain is built from TRBV4-3 and TRBJ1-2, with 7 bases matching TRBD1. The CDR3 length is 14 residues. With V trimmed by 0 bases and J by 8 bases, 6 bases remained unmatched. Germline CDR1 and CDR2: LGHNA and YSLEER. The CDR3 DNA is TGCGCCAGCAGCCAAGATCAGAGGGGGCGAGGCTACACCTTC. Its translation is CASSQDQRGRGYTF.

This chain uses TRBV28 with TRBJ1-2; possible D gene TRBD1, 5 bases. V was trimmed by 5 bases and J by 2 bases, leaving 12 bases between them. Looked up from germline, CDR1 is MDHEN and CDR2 is SYDVKM. The CDR3 is 14 residues long. CDR3 nucleotide sequence: TGTGCCAGCAGTCTAGGACACTCGAACTATGGCTACACCTTC. Translated: CASSLGHSNYGYTF.

This clone was picked up one time. The V call is TRBV15, the J call TRBJ2-7; 7 nucleotides align to TRBD1. In germline, CDR1 is LNHNV, CDR2 YYDKDF (reference sequence). The CDR3 totals 16 residues. Germline trimming cut 0 bases from V and 3 bases from J; bases unmatched to any gene: 8. CDR3 nucleotide sequence: TGTGCCACCAGCAGAGATGCCGGGACAGCCCTCTACGAGCAGTACTTC. It encodes CATSRDAGTALYEQYF.

The chain uses TRBV6-5 and TRBJ2-5; tentatively, D is TRBD1 (6 bases). This CDR3 spans 15 amino acids. CDR1 and CDR2 (germline): MNHEY, SVGAGI. V was shortened by 2 bases and J by 5 bases, with 15 bases between the two germline ends. CDR3 residues: CASSYDGLQGETQYF. The CDR3 DNA reads TGTGCCAGCAGTTACGACGGATTGCAGGGGGAGACCCAGTACTTC.

V gene TRBV18 combines with J gene TRBJ1-2, with D unresolved. The V end lost 0 bases, the J end lost 4 bases, and 9 bases lay between the germline ends. This CDR3 spans 14 amino acids. Germline V gives CDR1 KGHSH, CDR2 LQKENI. The CDR3 DNA follows: TGTGCCAGCTCACCACCCCGGGGTGGCTATGGCTACACCTTC. It encodes CASSPPRGGYGYTF. The complete variable domain, with remaining parts taken from reference TRBV18 and TRBJ1-2, reads NAGVMQNPRHLVRRRGQEARLRCSPMKGHSHVYWYRQLPEEGLKFMVYLQKENIIDESGMPKERFSAEFPKEGPSILRIQQVVRGDSAAYFCASSPPRGGYGYTFGSGTRLTVV.

This chain connects TRBV5-1 to TRBJ2-1, with 7 bases that match TRBD1. Germline CDR1 is SGHRS and CDR2 is YFSETQ. V trimming: 4 bases; J trimming: 8 bases; junction bases outside the gene matches: 9. The CDR3 totals 14 residues. Here the CDR3 DNA reads TGCGCCAGCAGCGACCGGACAGGTTTGGATGAGCAGTTCTTC. Protein product: CASSDRTGLDEQFF.

V is TRBV9 and J is TRBJ1-1; perhaps TRBD1 as D (6 bases). The V gene lost 0 bases and the J gene lost 0 bases, with 15 bases spanning the gap. CDR3 size: 17 residues. Looked up from germline, CDR1 is SGDLS and CDR2 is YYNGEE. The CDR3 sequence is CASSVEGGGYMNTEAFF. CDR3 DNA sequence: TGTGCCAGCAGCGTAGAAGGGGGGGGGTACATGAACACTGAAGCTTTCTTT.

This rearrangement joins TRBV6-5 to TRBJ1-2; possibly TRBD1 for D (5 bases). The CDR3 sequence is 13 residues long. Germline assignment: CDR1 MNHEY and CDR2 SVGAGI. V was pared by 2 bases and J by 7 bases, with 11 bases between. The CDR3 protein is CASSYLGGGGYTF. For the CDR3, the DNA is TGTGCCAGCAGTTACCTCGGGGGGGGTGGCTACACCTTC.